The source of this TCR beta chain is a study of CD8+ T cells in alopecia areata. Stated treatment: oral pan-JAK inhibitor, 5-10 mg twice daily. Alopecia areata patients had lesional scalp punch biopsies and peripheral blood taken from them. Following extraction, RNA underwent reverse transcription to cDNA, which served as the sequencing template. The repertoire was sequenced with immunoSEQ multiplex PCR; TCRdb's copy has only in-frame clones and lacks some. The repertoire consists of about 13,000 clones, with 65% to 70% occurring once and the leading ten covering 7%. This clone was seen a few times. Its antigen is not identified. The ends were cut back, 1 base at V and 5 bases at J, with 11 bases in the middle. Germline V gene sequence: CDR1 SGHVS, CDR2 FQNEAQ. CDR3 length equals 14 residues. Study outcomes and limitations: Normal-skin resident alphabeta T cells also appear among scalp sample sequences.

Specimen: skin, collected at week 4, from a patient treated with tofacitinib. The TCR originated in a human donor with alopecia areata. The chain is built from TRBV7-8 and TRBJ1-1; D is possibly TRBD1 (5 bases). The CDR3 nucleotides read TGTGCCAGCAGCTTAGGACAGCCGCGGACTGAAGCTTTCTTT. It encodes CASSLGQPRTEAFF.